This entry lists 10 T cell receptor beta chains sequenced from one sample in a study of siplizumab effects on memory and regulatory T cells. Only in-frame clones appear in the TCRdb table, and some are missing; sequencing was by immunoSEQ multiplex PCR. This sample has over 70,000 clones, with 80% to 90% found just once. Material for sequencing was CD4+ T cells sorted from blood. The receptors originated from a human donor in good health.

The chain recombines TRBV27 with TRBJ1-1, with D possibly TRBD1 on 5 matching bases. This CDR3 contains 18 residues. The V end was cut by 6 bases, the J end by 4 bases, with 27 bases between. CDR1 is MNHEY and CDR2 is SMNVEV in the germline V gene (reference sequence). This CDR3 reads CASRLRGRDSQRSTEAFF. CDR3 nucleotide sequence: TGTGCCAGCAGACTCCGCGGCCGGGACTCTCAACGGAGCACTGAAGCTTTCTTT.

The gene calls are TRBV7-9 and TRBJ2-5, with D perhaps matching TRBD1 (6 bases). The CDR3 covers 15 residues. The V end was cut by 3 bases, the J end by 5 bases, with 16 bases between. Germline V gene lookup returns CDR1 SEHNR and CDR2 FQNEAQ (reference sequence). Here the CDR3 DNA reads TGTGCCAGCAGCTTCGGGGCAGGGGTTTGGGAGACCCAGTACTTC. Amino acid sequence: CASSFGAGVWETQYF.

The chain is built from TRBV7-8 and TRBJ2-1, with 9 positions matching TRBD2. This CDR3 spans 13 amino acids. J was trimmed by 9 bases and V by 8 bases; bases with no gene match: 8. Per germline, CDR1 SGHVS and CDR2 FQNEAQ. CDR3 amino acids: CASGPRTSVEQFF. CDR3 DNA sequence: TGTGCCAGCGGTCCCCGGACTAGCGTTGAGCAGTTCTTC.

Regarding this clone: Other DNA sequences from this sample encode an identical CDR3 as well. The rearrangement uses TRBV4-3 and TRBJ2-3, with TRBD2 as a possible D gene (6 bases). V lost 6 bases and J lost 0, with 13 bases in between. Per the germline V gene, CDR1 is LGHNA and CDR2 is YSLEER. CDR3 length: 15 residues. For the CDR3, the DNA is TGCGCCAGCAGACCGGGGCGGGGTAGCACAGATACGCAGTATTTT. Translated, it gives CASRPGRGSTDTQYF.

The CDR3 DNA is TGCAGCGTTGCTTGGGGGAATGAAAAACTGTTTTTT. Translation: CSVAWGNEKLFF. The chain is built from TRBV29-1 and TRBJ1-4; possibly TRBD1 for D (5 bases). Germline CDR1 SQVTM, CDR2 ANQGSEA. This CDR3 spans 12 amino acids. V was clipped by 4 bases and J by 5 bases, with 8 bases between them.

The CDR3 nucleotides read TGTGCCAGCAGTTACTCACTAGCGGGAGCCACCGGGGAGCTGTTTTTT. Protein sequence: CASSYSLAGATGELFF. V gene TRBV6-6 combines with J gene TRBJ2-2, with 11 bases fitting TRBD2. This CDR3 comprises 16 residues. Per the germline V gene, CDR1 is MNHNY and CDR2 is SVGAGI (reference sequence). The J segment lost 4 bases and the V segment lost 0 bases, leaving 1 base of the junction unmatched.

V gene TRBV5-1 combines with J gene TRBJ1-1, with 7 bases identical to TRBD1. The V and J ends lost 6 bases and 9 bases, in that order; junction bases with no gene match: 8. Germline V CDR1 and CDR2: SGHRS, YFSETQ. CDR3 length: 12 amino acids. The CDR3 loop reads CASNLDRVQAFF. The DNA of the CDR3 is TGCGCCAGCAACCTCGACAGGGTTCAAGCTTTCTTT. Complete variable domain (other parts from reference TRBV5-1 and TRBJ1-1): KAGVTQTPRYLIKTRGQQVTLSCSPISGHRSVSWYQQTPGQGLQFLFEYFSETQRNKGNFPGRFSGRQFSNSRSEMNVSTLELGDSALYLCASNLDRVQAFFGQGTRLTVV.

The rearrangement uses TRBV7-6 and TRBJ2-7; D ambiguous. With 5 bases removed from V and 5 bases from J, the gap between germline ends came to 13 bases. This CDR3 region has 13 residues. The germline V gene encodes CDR1 SGHVS and CDR2 FNYEAQ. CDR3 bases: TGTGCCAGCAGCGAAAGACCCGCCCACGAGCAGTACTTC. Protein product: CASSERPAHEQYF.

The V gene is TRBV6-5, the J gene TRBJ1-1; D not resolved. V lost 1 base and J lost 0, with 12 bases in between. Germline loops: CDR1 MNHEY, CDR2 SVGAGI. This CDR3 contains 16 residues. CDR3 nucleotides: TGTGCCAGCAGTTACTTGCCCGGGCCTTTGAACACTGAAGCTTTCTTT. Amino acid sequence: CASSYLPGPLNTEAFF.

The chain carries TRBV19 and TRBJ2-7; 12 bases map to TRBD2. This CDR3 is 14 amino acids long. CDR1 LNHDA and CDR2 SQIVND come from the germline V gene (reference sequence). J lost 3 bases, V lost 7 bases, and 4 bases had no gene match. Here the CDR3 reads CASKLTSGSYEQYF. The CDR3 bases are TGTGCCAGTAAATTGACTAGCGGGAGCTACGAGCAGTACTTC.